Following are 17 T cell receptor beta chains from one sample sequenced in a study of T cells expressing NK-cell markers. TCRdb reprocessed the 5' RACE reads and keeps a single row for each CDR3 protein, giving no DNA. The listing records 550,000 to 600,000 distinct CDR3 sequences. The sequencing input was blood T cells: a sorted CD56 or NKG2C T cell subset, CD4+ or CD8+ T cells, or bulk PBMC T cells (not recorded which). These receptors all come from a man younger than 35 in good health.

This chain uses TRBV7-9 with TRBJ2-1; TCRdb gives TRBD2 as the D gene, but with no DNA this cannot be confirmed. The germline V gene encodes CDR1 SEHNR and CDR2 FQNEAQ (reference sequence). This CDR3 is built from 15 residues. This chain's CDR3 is CASSQGLAGANEQFF.

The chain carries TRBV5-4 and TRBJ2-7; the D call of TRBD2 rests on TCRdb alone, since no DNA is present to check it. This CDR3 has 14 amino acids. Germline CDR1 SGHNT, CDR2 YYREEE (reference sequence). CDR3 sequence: CASSPGLVLYEQYF.

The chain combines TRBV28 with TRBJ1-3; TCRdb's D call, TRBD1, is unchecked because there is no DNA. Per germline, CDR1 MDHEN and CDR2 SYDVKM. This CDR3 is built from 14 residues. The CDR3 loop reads CASSLPGDGNTIYF.

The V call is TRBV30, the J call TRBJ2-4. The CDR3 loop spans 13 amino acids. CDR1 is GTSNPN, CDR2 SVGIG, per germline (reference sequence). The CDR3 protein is CAWSLFTKNIQYF.

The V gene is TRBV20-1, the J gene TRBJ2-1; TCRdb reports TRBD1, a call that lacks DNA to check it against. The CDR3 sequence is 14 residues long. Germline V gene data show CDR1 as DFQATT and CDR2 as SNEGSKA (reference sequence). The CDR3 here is CSASLIGINNEQFF.

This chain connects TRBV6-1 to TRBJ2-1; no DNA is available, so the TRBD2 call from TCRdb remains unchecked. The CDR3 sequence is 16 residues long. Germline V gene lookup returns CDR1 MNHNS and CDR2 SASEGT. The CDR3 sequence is CASSERGDSSYNEQFF.

The CDR3 loop reads CATTRDTEQFF. The V and J genes are TRBV15 and TRBJ2-1. CDR1 and CDR2 from the germline V gene are LNHNV and YYDKDF (reference sequence). The CDR3 spans 11 residues.

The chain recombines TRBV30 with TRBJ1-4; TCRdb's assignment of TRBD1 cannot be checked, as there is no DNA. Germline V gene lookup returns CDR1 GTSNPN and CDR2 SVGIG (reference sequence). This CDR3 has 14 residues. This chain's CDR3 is CAWSRDSINEKLFF.

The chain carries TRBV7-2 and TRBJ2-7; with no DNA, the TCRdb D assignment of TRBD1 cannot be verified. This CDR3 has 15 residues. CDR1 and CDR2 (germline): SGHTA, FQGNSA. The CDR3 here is CASSLRPGVGYEQYF.

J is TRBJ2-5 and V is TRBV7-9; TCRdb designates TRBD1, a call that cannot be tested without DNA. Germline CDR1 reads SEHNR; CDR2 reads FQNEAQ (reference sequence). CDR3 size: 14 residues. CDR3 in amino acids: CASSLPRGTETQYF. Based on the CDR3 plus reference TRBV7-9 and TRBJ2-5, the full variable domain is DTGVSQNPRHKITKRGQNVTFRCDPISEHNRLYWYRQTLGQGPEFLTYFQNEAQLEKSRLLSDRFSAERPKGSFSTLEIQRTEQGDSAMYLCASSLPRGTETQYFGPGTRLLVL.

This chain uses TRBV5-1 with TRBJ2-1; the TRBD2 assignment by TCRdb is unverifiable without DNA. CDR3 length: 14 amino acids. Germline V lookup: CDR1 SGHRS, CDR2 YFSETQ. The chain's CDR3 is CASSQGPSGNEQFF.

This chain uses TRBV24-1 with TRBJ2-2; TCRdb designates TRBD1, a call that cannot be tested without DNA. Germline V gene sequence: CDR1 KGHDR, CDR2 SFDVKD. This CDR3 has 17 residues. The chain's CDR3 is CATSDPRDKGNTGELFF.

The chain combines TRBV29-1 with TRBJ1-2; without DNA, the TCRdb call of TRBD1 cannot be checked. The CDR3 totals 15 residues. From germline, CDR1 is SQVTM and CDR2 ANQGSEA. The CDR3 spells CSVLPDRGERNGYTF. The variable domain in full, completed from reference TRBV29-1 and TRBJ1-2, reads SAVISQKPSRDICQRGTSLTIQCQVDSQVTMMFWYRQQPGQSLTLIATANQGSEATYESGFVIDKFPISRPNLTFSTLTVSNMSPEDSSIYLCSVLPDRGERNGYTFGSGTRLTVV.

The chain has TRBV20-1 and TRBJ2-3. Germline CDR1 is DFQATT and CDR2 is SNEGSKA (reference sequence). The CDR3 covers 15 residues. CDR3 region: CSQKSLAEAQHTQYF.

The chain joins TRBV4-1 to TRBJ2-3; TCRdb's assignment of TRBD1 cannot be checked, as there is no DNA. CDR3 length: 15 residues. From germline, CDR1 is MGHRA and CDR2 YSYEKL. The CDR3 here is CASSQETGETDTQYF.

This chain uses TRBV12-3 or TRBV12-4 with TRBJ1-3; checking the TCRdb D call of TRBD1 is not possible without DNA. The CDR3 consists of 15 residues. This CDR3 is CASVGGATSGNTIYF.

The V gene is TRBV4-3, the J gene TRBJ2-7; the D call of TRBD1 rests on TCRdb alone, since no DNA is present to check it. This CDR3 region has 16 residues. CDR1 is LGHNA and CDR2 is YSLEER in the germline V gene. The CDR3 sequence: CASSQDPTGVPYEQYF.